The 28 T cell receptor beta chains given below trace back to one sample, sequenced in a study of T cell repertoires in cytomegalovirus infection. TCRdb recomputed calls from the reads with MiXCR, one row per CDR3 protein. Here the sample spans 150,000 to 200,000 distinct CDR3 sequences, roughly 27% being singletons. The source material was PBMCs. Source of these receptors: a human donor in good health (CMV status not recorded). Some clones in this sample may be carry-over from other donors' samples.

The CDR3 bases are TGTGCCAGCTCTCCAATCCAGACAGGGTACAATGAGCAGTTCTTC. This translates into CASSPIQTGYNEQFF. V usage is TRBV18 and J usage is TRBJ2-1; 7 nucleotides agree with TRBD1. V lost 6 bases to trimming and J lost 4 bases; unmatched junction nucleotides: 9. CDR1 is KGHSH, CDR2 LQKENI, per germline. The CDR3 contains 15 residues.

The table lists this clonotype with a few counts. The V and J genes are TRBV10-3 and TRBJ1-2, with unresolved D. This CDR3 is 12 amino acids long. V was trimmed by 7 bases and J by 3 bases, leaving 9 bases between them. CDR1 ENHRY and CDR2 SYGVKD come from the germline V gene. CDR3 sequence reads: CAITSGDYGYTF. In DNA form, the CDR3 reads TGTGCCATCACAAGTGGAGACTATGGCTACACCTTC.

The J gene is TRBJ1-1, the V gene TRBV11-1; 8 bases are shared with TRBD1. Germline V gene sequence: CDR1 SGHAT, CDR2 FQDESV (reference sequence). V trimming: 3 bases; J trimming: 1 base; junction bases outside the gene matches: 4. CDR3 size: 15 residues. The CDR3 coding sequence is TGTGCCAGCAGCTTGACAGGGGAAAGGAACACTGAAGCTTTCTTT. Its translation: CASSLTGERNTEAFF.

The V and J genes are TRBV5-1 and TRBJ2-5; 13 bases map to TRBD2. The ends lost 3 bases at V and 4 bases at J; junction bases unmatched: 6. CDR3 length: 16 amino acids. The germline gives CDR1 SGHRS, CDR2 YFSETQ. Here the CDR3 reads CASSSGLAGIGETQYF. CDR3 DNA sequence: TGCGCCAGCAGCTCGGGACTAGCGGGGATTGGAGAGACCCAGTACTTC.

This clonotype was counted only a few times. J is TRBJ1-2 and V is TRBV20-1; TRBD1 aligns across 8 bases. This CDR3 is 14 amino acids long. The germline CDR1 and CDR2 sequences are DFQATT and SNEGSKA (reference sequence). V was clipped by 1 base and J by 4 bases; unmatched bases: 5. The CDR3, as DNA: TGCAGTGCTAGAGCCCCTACAGGGGGCTATGGCTACACCTTC. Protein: CSARAPTGGYGYTF.

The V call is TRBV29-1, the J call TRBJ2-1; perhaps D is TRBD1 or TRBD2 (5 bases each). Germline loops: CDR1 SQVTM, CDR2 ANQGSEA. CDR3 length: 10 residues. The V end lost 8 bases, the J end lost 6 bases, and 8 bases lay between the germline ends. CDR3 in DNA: TGCAGCTCAGGGACCAATGAGCAGTTCTTC. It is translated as CSSGTNEQFF.

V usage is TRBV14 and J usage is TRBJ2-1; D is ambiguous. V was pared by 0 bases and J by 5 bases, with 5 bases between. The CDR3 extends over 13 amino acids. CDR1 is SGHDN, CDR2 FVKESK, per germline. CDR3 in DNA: TGTGCCAGCAGCCAAGATATGGACAATGAGCAGTTCTTC. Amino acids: CASSQDMDNEQFF. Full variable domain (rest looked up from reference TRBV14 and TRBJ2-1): EAGVTQFPSHSVIEKGQTVTLRCDPISGHDNLYWYRRVMGKEIKFLLHFVKESKQDESGMPNNRFLAERTGGTYSTLKVQPAELEDSGVYFCASSQDMDNEQFFGPGTRLTVL.

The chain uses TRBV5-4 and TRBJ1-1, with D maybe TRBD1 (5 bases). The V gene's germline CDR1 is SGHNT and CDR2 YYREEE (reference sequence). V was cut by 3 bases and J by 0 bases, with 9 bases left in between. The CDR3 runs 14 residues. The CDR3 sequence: CASSSTAMNTEAFF. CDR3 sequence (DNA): TGTGCCAGCAGCTCGACAGCTATGAACACTGAAGCTTTCTTT.

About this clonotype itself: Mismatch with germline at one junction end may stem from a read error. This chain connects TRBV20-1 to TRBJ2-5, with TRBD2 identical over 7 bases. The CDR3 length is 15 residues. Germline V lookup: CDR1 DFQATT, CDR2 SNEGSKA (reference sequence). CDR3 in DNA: TGCAGTACTAGCGCAAAGACGGACAACGAAGAGACCCAGTACTTC. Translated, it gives CSTSAKTDNEETQYF.

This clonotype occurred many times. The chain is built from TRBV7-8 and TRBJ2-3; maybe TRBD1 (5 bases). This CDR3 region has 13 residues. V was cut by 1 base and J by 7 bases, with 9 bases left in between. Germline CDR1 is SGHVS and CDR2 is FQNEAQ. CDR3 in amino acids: CASSLVGQNTQYF. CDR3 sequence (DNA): TGTGCCAGCAGCTTAGTGGGGCAGAATACGCAGTATTTT. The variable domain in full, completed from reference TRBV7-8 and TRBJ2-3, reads GAGVSQSPRYKVAKRGQDVALRCDPISGHVSLFWYQQALGQGPEFLTYFQNEAQLDKSGLPSDRFFAERPEGSVSTLKIQRTQQEDSAVYLCASSLVGQNTQYFGPGTRLTVL.

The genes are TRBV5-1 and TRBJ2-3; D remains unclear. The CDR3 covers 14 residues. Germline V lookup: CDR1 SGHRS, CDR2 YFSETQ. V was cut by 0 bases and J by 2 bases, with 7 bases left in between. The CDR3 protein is CASSLEAVTDTQYF. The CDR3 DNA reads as TGCGCCAGCAGCTTGGAAGCCGTCACAGATACGCAGTATTTT.

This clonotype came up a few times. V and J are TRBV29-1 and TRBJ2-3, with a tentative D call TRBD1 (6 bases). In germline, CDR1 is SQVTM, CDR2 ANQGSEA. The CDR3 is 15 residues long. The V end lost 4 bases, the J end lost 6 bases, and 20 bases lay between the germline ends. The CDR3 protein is CSVAPGQIGFDTQYF. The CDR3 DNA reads TGCAGCGTTGCCCCAGGACAGATAGGCTTCGATACGCAGTATTTT.

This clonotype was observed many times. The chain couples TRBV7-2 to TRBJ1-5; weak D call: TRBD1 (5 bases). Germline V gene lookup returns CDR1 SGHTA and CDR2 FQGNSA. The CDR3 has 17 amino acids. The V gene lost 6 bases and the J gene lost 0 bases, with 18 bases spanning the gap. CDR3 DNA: TGTGCCAGCAGTCCCCACGGACGGGGGGTTAGCAATCAGCCCCAGCATTTT. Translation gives CASSPHGRGVSNQPQHF.

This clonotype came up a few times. The CDR3 reads CAISESRQGNYGYTF. As DNA, the CDR3 is TGTGCCATCAGTGAGTCGAGACAGGGTAACTATGGCTACACCTTC. The chain employs TRBV10-3 and TRBJ1-2, with TRBD1 matching 7 bases. Trimming removed 0 bases from V and 1 base from J; junction bases left unmatched: 2. The V gene's germline CDR1 is ENHRY and CDR2 SYGVKD. The CDR3 covers 15 residues.

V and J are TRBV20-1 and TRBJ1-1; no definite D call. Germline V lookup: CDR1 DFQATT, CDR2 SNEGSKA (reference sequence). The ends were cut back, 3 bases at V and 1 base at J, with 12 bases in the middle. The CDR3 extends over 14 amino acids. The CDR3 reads CSARGKKTNTEAFF. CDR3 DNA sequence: TGCAGTGCTAGGGGGAAAAAGACGAACACTGAAGCTTTCTTT.

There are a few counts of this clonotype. The CDR3: CSAPPGGSTRDEQFF. In DNA, the CDR3 is TGCAGCGCCCCCCCGGGGGGCTCTACTAGGGATGAGCAGTTCTTC. The chain carries TRBV29-1 and TRBJ2-1; tentatively, D is TRBD2 (7 bases). V was trimmed by 7 bases and J by 8 bases, leaving 24 bases between them. CDR1 and CDR2 from the germline V gene are SQVTM and ANQGSEA. CDR3 size: 15 residues.

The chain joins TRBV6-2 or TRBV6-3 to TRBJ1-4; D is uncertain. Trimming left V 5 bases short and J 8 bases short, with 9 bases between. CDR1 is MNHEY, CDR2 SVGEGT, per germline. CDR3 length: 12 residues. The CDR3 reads CASSPGREKLFF. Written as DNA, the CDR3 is TGTGCCAGCAGTCCGGGCCGAGAAAAACTGTTTTTT.

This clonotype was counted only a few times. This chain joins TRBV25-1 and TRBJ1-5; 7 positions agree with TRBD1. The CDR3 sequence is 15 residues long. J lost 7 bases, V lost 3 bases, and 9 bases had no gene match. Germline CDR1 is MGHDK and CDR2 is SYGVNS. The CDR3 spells CASSEMGRGEQPQHF. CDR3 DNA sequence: TGTGCCAGCAGTGAGATGGGCAGGGGGGAACAGCCCCAGCATTTT.

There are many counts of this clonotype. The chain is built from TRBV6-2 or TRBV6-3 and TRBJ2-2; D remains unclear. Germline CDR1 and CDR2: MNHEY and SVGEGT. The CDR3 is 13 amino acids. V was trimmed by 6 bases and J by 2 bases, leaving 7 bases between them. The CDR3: CASREYNTGELFF. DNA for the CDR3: TGTGCCAGCAGGGAATACAACACCGGGGAGCTGTTTTTT.

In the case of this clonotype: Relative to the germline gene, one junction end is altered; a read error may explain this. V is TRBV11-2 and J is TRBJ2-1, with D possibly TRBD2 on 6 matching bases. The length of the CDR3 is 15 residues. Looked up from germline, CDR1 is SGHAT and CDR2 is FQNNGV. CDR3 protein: CASSRRGGSYNQQFF. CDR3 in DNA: TGTGCCAGCTCGAGAAGGGGAGGCTCCTACAATCAGCAGTTCTTC.

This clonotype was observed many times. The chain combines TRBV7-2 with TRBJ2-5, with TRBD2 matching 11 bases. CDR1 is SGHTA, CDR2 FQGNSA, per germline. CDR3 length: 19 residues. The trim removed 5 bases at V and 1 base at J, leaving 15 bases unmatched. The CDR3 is CASSAPHASGGTIQETQYF. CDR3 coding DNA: TGTGCCAGCAGCGCTCCCCACGCTAGCGGGGGGACTATCCAAGAGACCCAGTACTTC.

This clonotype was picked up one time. The chain's CDR3 is CASSHHPRDEQFF. The CDR3 coding sequence is TGCGCCAGCAGCCACCACCCTCGGGATGAGCAGTTCTTC. The chain joins TRBV4-1 to TRBJ2-1; no firm D call. Between the trimmed V and J ends, which lost 3 bases and 8 bases, there was a span of 11 bases. This CDR3 contains 13 residues. Germline CDR1 MGHRA, CDR2 YSYEKL.

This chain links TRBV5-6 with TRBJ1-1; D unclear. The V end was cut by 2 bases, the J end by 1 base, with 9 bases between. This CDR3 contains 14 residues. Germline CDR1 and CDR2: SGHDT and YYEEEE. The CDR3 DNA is TGTGCCAGCAGCTTTTGGGTTTCGAACACTGAAGCTTTCTTT. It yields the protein CASSFWVSNTEAFF.

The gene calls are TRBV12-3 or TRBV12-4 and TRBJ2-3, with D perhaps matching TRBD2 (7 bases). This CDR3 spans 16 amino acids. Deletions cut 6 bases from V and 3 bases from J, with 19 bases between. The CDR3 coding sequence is TGTGCCAGCAGCTCGCCCTGGGGGGGCGAAACAGATACGCAGTATTTT. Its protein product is CASSSPWGGETDTQYF.

For the CDR3, the DNA is TGCGCCAGCAGCAGAGGACAGGGGACAATGAACACTGAAGCTTTCTTT. Translating it yields CASSRGQGTMNTEAFF. The rearrangement links TRBV5-1 to TRBJ1-1; 9 bases align to TRBD1. There are 16 residues in the CDR3. Germline CDR1 is SGHRS and CDR2 is YFSETQ. Losses at the gene ends were 4 bases for V and 0 bases for J; bases not matched to a gene: 7.

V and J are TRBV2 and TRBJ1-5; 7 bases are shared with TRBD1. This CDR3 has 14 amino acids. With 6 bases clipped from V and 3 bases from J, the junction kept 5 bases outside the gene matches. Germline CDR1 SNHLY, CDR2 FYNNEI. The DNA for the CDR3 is TGTGCCAGCAGCTGGACAGGCTCCAATCAGCCCCAGCATTTT. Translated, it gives CASSWTGSNQPQHF.

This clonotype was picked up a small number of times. CDR3: CATSTDAYQSSYEQYF. CDR3 nucleotide sequence: TGTGCCACCAGCACAGACGCGTACCAGAGCTCCTACGAGCAGTACTTC. V and J are TRBV15 and TRBJ2-7; D remains ambiguous. Trimming removed 4 bases at V and 0 bases at J, with 16 bases between. CDR1 and CDR2 from the germline V gene are LNHNV and YYDKDF (reference sequence). The CDR3 has 16 residues. Full variable domain (remainder filled in from reference TRBV15 and TRBJ2-7): DAMVIQNPRYQVTQFGKPVTLSCSQTLNHNVMYWYQQKSSQAPKLLFHYYDKDFNNEADTPDNFQSRRPNTSFCFLDIRSPGLGDTAMYLCATSTDAYQSSYEQYFGPGTRLTVT.

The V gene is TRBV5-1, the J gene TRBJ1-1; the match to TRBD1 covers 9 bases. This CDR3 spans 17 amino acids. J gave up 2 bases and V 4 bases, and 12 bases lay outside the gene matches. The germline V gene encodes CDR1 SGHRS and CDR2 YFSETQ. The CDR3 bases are TGCGCCAGCAGCACGTCTTTCAGGGACAGGGTCAACACTGAAGCTTTCTTT. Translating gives CASSTSFRDRVNTEAFF.